The clone carrying this TCR beta chain was counted once. The data belong to a study of cytomegalovirus exposure and HLA in healthy donors. The PCR had 60 Vbeta and 13 Jbeta primers. This table comes from immunoSEQ multiplex PCR, and its TCRdb copy is limited to in-frame clones, with some not included. In the table there are 150,000 to 200,000 clones, 75% to 80% of which are singletons. The sample consisted of PBMCs. This clonotype originated in a man in his forties in good health and CMV-seropositive.

CDR3 residues: CASSTLLPIWDTNTGELFF. The CDR3 bases are TGTGCCAGTAGTACCCTTCTTCCCATCTGGGACACCAACACCGGGGAGCTGTTTTTT. J is TRBJ2-2 and V is TRBV19; tentatively, D is TRBD1 (6 bases). Deletions cut 4 bases from V and 2 bases from J, with 23 bases between. The germline V gene encodes CDR1 LNHDA and CDR2 SQIVND (reference sequence). The CDR3 runs to 19 residues. The full variable domain, its missing parts supplied by reference TRBV19 and TRBJ2-2, is DGGITQSPKYLFRKEGQNVTLSCEQNLNHDAMYWYRQDPGQGLRLIYYSQIVNDFQKGDIAEGYSVSREKKESFPLTVTSAQKNPTAFYLCASSTLLPIWDTNTGELFFGEGSRLTVL.